This T cell receptor (beta chain) was sequenced in a study of T-cell reconstitution after alpha-beta-depleted transplantation in children. This clonotype has a count of ten or more. Its antigen is unidentified. Trimming took 3 bases from V and 13 from J, leaving 12 bases between them. In germline, CDR1 is MDHEN, CDR2 SYDVKM. CDR3 length: 11 residues. Study results and caveats: A year post-transplant, T-cell counts and diversity derived mostly from newly produced T cells. Recipient T cells and thymic progenitors that survived were the source of the high TCRbeta diversity seen at day 60 in some patients.

It was with unique molecular identifiers that the TCRbeta library was prepared. A single record per CDR3 protein comes from TCRdb applying MiXCR to the PCR reads. The sample lists some 840,000 distinct CDR3 sequences; under 20% were seen once. The chain recombines TRBV28 with TRBJ2-5; D gene uncertain. The material was PBMCs, mostly from graft donor cells, obtained 360 days after TCRalphabeta/CD19-depleted stem cell transplant. This receptor was taken from a male patient younger than 18 who had a stem cell transplant for acute lymphoblastic leukemia, so the T cells may come from the graft donor. In nucleotides, the CDR3 is TGTGCCAGCAGTTTGATCGGTTTTCCGTACTTC. Translated, it gives CASSLIGFPYF.